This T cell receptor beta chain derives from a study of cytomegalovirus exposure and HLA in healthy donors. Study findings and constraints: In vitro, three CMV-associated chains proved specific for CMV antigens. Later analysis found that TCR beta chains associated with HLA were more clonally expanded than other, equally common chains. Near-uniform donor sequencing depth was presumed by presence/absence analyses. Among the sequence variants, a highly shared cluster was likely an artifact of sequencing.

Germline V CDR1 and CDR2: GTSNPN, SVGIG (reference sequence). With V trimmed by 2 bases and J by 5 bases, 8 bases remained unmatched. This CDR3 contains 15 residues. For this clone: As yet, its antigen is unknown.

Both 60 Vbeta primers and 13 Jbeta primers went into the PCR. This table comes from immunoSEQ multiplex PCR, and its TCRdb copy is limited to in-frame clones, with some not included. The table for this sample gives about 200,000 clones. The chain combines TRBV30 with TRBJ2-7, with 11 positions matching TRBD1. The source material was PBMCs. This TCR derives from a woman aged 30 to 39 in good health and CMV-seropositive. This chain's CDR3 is CAWSITGTGGHEQYF. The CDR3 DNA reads TGTGCCTGGAGTATTACCGGGACAGGGGGGCACGAGCAGTACTTC.